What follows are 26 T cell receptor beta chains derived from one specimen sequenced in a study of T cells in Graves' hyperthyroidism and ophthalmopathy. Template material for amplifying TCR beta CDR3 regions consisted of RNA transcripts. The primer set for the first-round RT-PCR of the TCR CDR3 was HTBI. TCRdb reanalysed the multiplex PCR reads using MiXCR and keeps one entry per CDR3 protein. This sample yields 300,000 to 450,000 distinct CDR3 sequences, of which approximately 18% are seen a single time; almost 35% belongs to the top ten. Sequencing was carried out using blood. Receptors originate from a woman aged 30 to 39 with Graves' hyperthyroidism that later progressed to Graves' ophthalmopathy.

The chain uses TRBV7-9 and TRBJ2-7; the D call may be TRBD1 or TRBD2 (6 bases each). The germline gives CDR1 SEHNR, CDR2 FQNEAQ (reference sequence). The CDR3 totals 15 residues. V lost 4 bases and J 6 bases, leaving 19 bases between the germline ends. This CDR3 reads CASSSLQGRESEQYF. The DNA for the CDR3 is TGTGCCAGCAGCTCGCTACAGGGTCGGGAGAGCGAGCAGTACTTC.

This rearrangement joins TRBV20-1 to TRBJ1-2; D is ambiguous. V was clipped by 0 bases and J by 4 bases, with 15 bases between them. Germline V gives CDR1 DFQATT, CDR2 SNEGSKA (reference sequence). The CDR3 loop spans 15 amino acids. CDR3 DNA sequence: TGCAGTGCTAGAGAGGTCGGAGGGAAGGGCTATGGCTACACCTTC. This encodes CSAREVGGKGYGYTF.

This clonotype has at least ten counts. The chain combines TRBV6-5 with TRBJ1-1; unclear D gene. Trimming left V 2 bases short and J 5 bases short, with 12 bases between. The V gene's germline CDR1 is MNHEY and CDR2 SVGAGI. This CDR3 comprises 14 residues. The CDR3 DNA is TGTGCCAGCAGTTACAAGAGAAGCGAGACTGAAGCTTTCTTT. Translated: CASSYKRSETEAFF.

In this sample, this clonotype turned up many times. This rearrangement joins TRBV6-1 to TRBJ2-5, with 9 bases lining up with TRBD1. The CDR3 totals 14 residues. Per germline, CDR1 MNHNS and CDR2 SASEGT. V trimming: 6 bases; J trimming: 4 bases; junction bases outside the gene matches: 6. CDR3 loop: CASRNDRGTETQYF. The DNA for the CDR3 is TGTGCCAGCAGAAACGACAGGGGGACAGAGACCCAGTACTTC.

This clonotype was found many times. The CDR3 sequence is CASSLPSGYEQYF. The DNA for the CDR3 is TGTGCCAGCAGCTTACCCAGCGGCTACGAGCAGTACTTC. The V call is TRBV7-9, the J call TRBJ2-7, with D perhaps TRBD2 (5 bases). Germline CDR1 SEHNR, CDR2 FQNEAQ (reference sequence). The V end was cut by 2 bases, the J end by 3 bases, with 8 bases between. The length of the CDR3 is 13 residues.

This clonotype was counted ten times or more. The CDR3 loop is CSASPRGGRYYNEQFF. The CDR3 DNA is TGCAGTGCTAGCCCTCGGGGTGGGCGTTACTACAATGAGCAGTTCTTC. The rearrangement joins TRBV20-1 to TRBJ2-1; a possible D gene is TRBD2 (5 bases). V was shortened by 3 bases and J by 3 bases, with 18 bases between the two germline ends. Germline CDR1 DFQATT, CDR2 SNEGSKA (reference sequence). This CDR3 has 16 residues.

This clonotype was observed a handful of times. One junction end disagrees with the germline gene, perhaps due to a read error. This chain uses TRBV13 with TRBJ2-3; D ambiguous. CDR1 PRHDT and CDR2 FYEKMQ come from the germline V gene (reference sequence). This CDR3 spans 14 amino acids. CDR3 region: CTSSPTVVRDTQYF. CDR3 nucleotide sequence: TGTACCAGCAGCCCCACTGTAGTCCGGGATACGCAGTATTTT.

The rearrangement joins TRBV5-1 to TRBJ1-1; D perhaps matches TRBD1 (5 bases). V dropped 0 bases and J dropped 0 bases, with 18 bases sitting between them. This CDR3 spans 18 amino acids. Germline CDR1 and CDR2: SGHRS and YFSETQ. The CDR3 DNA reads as TGCGCCAGCAGCTTGGTAGGCCAAACCAGGGTGGTGAACACTGAAGCTTTCTTT. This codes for CASSLVGQTRVVNTEAFF.

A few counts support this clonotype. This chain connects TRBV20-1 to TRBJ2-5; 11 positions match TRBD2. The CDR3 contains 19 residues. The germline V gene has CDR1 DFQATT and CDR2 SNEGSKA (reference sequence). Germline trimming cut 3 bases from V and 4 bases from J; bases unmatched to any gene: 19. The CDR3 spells CSASKWATSGMVRGETQYF. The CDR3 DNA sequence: TGCAGTGCTAGCAAATGGGCGACTAGCGGGATGGTTAGGGGAGAGACCCAGTACTTC.

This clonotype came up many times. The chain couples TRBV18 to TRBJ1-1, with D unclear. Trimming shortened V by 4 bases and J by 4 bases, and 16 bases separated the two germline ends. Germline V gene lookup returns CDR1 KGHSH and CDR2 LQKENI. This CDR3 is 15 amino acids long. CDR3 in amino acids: CASSLQAPLGTEAFF. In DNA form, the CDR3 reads TGTGCCAGCTCACTCCAGGCCCCTTTGGGCACTGAAGCTTTCTTT.

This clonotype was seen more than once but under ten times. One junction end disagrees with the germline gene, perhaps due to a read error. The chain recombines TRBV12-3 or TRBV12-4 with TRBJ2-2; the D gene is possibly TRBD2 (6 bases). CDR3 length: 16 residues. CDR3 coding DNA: TGTGCCAGCAGCGGAAGTCAGGCCCCGAGGGCCGGGGGGCTGTTTTTT. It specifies CASSGSQAPRAGGLFF.

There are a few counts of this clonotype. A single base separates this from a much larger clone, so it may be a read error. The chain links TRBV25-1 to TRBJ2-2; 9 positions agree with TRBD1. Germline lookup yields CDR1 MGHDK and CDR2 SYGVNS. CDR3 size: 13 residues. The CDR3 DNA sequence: TGTGCCGGACAGGGGTCAGACACCGGGGAGCTGGTTTTT. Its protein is CAGQGSDTGELVF.

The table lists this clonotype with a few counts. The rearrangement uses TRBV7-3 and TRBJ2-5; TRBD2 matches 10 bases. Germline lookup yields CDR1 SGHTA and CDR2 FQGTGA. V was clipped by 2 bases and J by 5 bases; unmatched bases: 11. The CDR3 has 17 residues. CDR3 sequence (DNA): TGTGCCAGCAGCTTAGTTCTAGCGGGAGCGGTAGTGGAGACCCAGTACTTC. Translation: CASSLVLAGAVVETQYF. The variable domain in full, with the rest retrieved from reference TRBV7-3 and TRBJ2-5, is GAGVSQTPSNKVTEKGKYVELRCDPISGHTALYWYRQSLGQGPEFLIYFQGTGAADDSGLPNDRFFAVRPEGSVSTLKIQRTERGDSAVYLCASSLVLAGAVVETQYFGPGTRLLVL.

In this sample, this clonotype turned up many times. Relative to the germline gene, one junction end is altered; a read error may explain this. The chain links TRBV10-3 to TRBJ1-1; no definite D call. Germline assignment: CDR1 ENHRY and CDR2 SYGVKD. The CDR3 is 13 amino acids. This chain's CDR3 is CAISEGVGTKAFF. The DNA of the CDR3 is TGTGCCATCAGTGAGGGGGTGGGCACTAAAGCTTTCTTT.

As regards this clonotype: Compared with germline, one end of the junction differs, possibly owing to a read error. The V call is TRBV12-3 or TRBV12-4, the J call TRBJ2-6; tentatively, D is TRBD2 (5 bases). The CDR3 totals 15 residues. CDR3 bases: TGTGCCAGCAGTTTTTTGGGGAGTGGGACCAACGTCCTGACTTTC. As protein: CASSFLGSGTNVLTF.

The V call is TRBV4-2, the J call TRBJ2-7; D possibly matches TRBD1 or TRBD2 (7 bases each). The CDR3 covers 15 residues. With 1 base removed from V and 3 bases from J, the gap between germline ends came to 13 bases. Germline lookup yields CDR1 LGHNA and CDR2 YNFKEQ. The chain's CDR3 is CASSQGEGAHYEQYF. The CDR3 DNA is TGTGCCAGCAGCCAAGGGGAGGGGGCACACTACGAGCAGTACTTC.

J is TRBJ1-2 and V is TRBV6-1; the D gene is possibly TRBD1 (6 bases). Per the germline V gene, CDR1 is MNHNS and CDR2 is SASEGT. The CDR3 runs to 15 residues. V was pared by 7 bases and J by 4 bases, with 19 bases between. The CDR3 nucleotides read TGTGCCAGCACCTTAGGGGGTATCGGGCGCTATGGCTACACCTTC. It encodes CASTLGGIGRYGYTF.

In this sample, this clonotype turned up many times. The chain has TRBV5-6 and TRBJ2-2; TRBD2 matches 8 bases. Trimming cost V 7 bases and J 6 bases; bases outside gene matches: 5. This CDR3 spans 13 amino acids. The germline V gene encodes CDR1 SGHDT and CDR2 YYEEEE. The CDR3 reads CASDTLAAGELFF. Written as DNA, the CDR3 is TGTGCCAGCGACACACTAGCGGCCGGGGAGCTGTTTTTT.

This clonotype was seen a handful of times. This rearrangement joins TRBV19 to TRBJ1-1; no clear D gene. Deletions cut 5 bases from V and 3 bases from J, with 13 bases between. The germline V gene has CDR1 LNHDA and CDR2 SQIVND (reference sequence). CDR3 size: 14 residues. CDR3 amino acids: CASSYSWVYTEAFF. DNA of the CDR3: TGTGCCAGTAGTTATTCCTGGGTGTACACTGAAGCTTTCTTT.

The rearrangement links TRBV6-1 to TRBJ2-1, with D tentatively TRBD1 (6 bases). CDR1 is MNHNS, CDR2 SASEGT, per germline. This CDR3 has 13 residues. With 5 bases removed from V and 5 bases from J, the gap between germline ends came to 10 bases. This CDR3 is CASSSGTNNEQFF. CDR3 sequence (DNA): TGTGCCAGCAGTTCCGGGACAAACAATGAGCAGTTCTTC.

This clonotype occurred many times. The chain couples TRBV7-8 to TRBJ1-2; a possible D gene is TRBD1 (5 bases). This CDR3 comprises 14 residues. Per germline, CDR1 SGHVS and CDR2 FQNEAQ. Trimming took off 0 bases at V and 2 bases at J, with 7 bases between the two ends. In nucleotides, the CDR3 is TGTGCCAGCAGCTTAGCTGAGGGGAACTATGGCTACACCTTC. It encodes CASSLAEGNYGYTF.

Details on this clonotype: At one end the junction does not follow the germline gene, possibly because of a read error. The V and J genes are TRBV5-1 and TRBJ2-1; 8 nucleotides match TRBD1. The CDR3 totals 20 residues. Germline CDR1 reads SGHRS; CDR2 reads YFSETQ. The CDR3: CASSWDGQGTSSQFYNEQFF. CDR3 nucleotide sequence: TGTGCCAGCAGCTGGGACGGACAGGGAACCTCTTCCCAGTTCTACAATGAGCAGTTCTTC.

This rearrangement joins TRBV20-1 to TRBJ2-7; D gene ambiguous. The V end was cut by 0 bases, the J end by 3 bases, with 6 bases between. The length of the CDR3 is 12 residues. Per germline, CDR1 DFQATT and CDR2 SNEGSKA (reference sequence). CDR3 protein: CSAREIGYEQYF. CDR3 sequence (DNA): TGCAGTGCTAGAGAGATCGGCTACGAGCAGTACTTC.

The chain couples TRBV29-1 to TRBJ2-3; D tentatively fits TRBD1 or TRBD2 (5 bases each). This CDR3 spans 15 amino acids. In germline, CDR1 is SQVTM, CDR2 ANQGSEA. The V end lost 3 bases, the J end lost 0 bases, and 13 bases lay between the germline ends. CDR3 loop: CSVDYGAMSTDTQYF. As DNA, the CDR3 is TGCAGCGTTGACTACGGGGCGATGAGCACAGATACGCAGTATTTT.

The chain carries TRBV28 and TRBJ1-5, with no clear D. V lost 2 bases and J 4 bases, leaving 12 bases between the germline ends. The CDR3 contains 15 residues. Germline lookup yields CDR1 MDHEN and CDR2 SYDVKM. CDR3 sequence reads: CASSLVSGVNQPQHF. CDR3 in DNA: TGTGCCAGCAGTTTAGTTTCTGGGGTTAATCAGCCCCAGCATTTT.

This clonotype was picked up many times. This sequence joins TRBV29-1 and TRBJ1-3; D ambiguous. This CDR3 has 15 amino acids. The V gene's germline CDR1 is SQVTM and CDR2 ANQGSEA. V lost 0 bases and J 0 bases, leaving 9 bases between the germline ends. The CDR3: CSVEDGSPSGNTIYF. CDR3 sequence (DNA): TGCAGCGTTGAAGATGGCAGCCCCTCTGGAAACACCATATATTTT.